This record concerns one T cell receptor beta chain sequence. This clone has only one observation. This receptor's antigen is unknown. Base quality data are lacking; no much larger clone is found one base away. In total, about 650 healthy bone marrow donors made up the cohort. At the time of sampling, all cohort members were nominally healthy, though unrecorded immune exposures were likely present. The donor tested CMV seronegative and was one of the 352 seronegative cohort members. A peripheral blood sample was collected from each donor, and TCR beta sequencing was performed on peripheral blood mononuclear cells. Genomic DNA was extracted from the blood cell samples with the Qiagen DNeasy Blood Extraction Kit. This entry is derived from a study of cytomegalovirus exposure and HLA in healthy donors (dated by TCRdb to 2015 to 2018). About the investigation overall: According to an earlier analysis of several hundred of the donors, about 179 million T cells yielded some 110 million unique TCR beta sequences and approximately 300 Gb of sequence data. In the later analysis, no new phenotypic data were used to find candidate immune exposures; instead, reliance was placed on TCR beta sequences and their occurrence across donors. Across approximately 400 genotyped donors of the cohort, an average of about 200,000 unique TCR beta nucleotide sequences per donor were sequenced, and around 20% of those sequences were non-productive. The T cell repertoires of under 700 subjects were profiled by immunosequencing and related to cytomegalovirus serostatus. To predict cytomegalovirus infection status, the study combined high-throughput TCR immunosequencing, statistical association of individual TCRs with disease status, and machine learning. An early release that covered about 640 HLA-typed donors contained 250 to 350 gigabases of sequencing data and 75 million to 100 million unique TCR sequences. A later analysis re-analyzed previously published TCR beta repertoires from 650 to 800 donors and added high-resolution HLA genotyping to study TCR occurrence patterns. Class I and class II HLA loci were covered by the typing at four-digit resolution. The study aimed to test whether signatures of past pathogen exposure could be identified by cataloging public T cell receptors. Genome-wide SNP genotypes for about 55% of the 666 donors were used in a later genetic analysis, which treated that subset as a discovery cohort. The number of typed donors differed by locus: about 620-630 for A, B, C, DRB1 and DQB1; 500 to 550 for DQA1; some 590 for DPA1; and around 490 for DPB1. Of the 300 to 500 genotyped donors, 80% to 90% were placed in the genetic ancestry cluster associated with self-reported Caucasian donors. Every discovery cohort repertoire had been produced on one sequencing platform. Roughly 5 DR-DQ haplotypes were handled as single units for association and clustering, since linkage in the cohort was strong. To decide whether each TCR beta V gene segment behaved as functional or pseudogenic, an earlier analysis of some 600 of the donors relied on high-throughput TCR beta sequencing. A separate validation cohort of 100 to 150 different subjects was used in addition to the approximately 700-subject first cohort. Donor age, sex, ethnicity and CMV serostatus were compiled together with the repertoire data. Results and caveats for the whole study, not just this receptor: Because the 87-base-pair reads could not distinguish some IMGT-functional V segments, including TRBV6-2 and TRBV6-3, those segments were excluded. Across donors, most TCR sequences were observed very rarely, whereas some public TCRs were present in many individuals. According to the authors, the approach could potentially be generalized to other disease states and immunological phenotypes. At a false discovery rate of 0.05, a later analysis linked some 17,000 TCR beta sequences to specific HLA alleles. Because some donors lacked HLA typing at each locus, the association tests relied only on the typed subset. Only TCR beta chains were sequenced in this cohort, and the absence of alpha or paired-chain data limited detectable features. Compared with equally common non-associated chains, HLA-associated TCR beta chains in a later analysis were more clonally expanded and had lower generation probabilities. According to a later genetic analysis, donors in an Asian-associated ancestry cluster had fewer N-insertions in productive TCRs than the approximately 610-donor mean. A further reported finding was that TCR beta sequences accurately predicted the HLA-A and HLA-B alleles for most subjects in the first cohort. Sequencing depth was assumed to be roughly uniform across donors in the presence/absence analyses, though that assumption may not hold. A later analysis found that most CMV-associated TCR beta chains appeared HLA-restricted, with HLA associations seemingly driven largely by CMV exposure. The study listed 150 to 200 TCR beta chains as associated with cytomegalovirus. In vitro tests confirmed that three of the cytomegalovirus-associated TCR beta chains recognize cytomegalovirus antigens. In both the original and validation cohorts, the classifier was reported to diagnose cytomegalovirus status with high specificity and sensitivity. The earlier analysis of a few hundred of the donors excluded roughly 17 rarely observed V segments, including chromosome 9 orphons, because counts were too low. The only immune exposure information available for the cohort was CMV serostatus. A cluster of highly shared sequence variants was judged likely to be a technical artifact of the sequencing pipeline. Broadly in line with IMGT annotations, most TCR beta V segments showed up in productive rearrangements about 87% or about 30% of the time in an earlier analysis of 450 to 750 of the donors. Assigning TCR associations to individual alleles was difficult when HLA alleles, especially DR and DQ, strongly co-occurred. Linkage disequilibrium might explain the correlated functional status among segregating V segments, but an unknown experimental factor could not be excluded. A later analysis found that TCR association rates varied across HLA loci, with DRB1 alleles showing the most associated TCRs and HLA-C alleles the fewest. Several of the top co-occurrence clusters appeared to be linked to parvovirus B19, influenza, CMV and Epstein-Barr virus, according to a later analysis. In a later genetic analysis, a missense DCLRE1C variant was associated with V-gene and J-gene trimming of TCR beta chains, and the association was replicated in an independent cohort.

The library was obtained by the immunoSEQ multiplex PCR assay. For the multiplex PCR, a mixture combining 60 forward primers for TCR Vbeta segments and 13 reverse primers for TCR Jbeta segments was used. The CDR3 region of rearranged TCR beta genes was amplified from genomic DNA with a multiplex PCR assay. The amplified TCR beta libraries were sequenced on the Illumina HiSeq System as 87-base-pair reads. Per the original workflow: In a later analysis, tens of millions of unique TCR beta chains were counted across the 500 to 850 repertoires, and roughly 11 million of these chains were shared by at least two donors. Raw reads were error-corrected and collapsed into unique sequences with a nearest-neighbor algorithm that merged closely related sequences to remove PCR and sequencing errors. To assign V, D and J gene segments, CDR3 sequences were aligned to IMGT reference sequences. For a sequence to be retained, a match of at least six nucleotides to both a V gene segment and a J gene segment was required. A rearrangement was called productive if the CDR3 had no stop codons and remained in frame with V and J, and every other rearrangement was called non-productive. Following IMGT convention, CDR3 was defined as the stretch from the second conserved V-encoded cysteine up to the conserved J-encoded phenylalanine. In an earlier analysis of more than 550 of the donors, sequences lacking an unambiguous match to a single V gene segment were excluded. An earlier analysis of some 610 of the donors called V segments functional above 56.7% productive rearrangements and segregating when the between-donor standard deviation exceeded 5%. A statistical classification framework was built to diagnose cytomegalovirus status from the catalog of TCR beta chain sequences. In a later analysis, V and J genes were assigned by comparing TCR nucleotide sequences against IMGT/GENE-DB human TR gene sequences. Using the TCRdist pipeline, a later analysis assigned CDR3 sequences along with most-parsimonious VDJ recombination scenarios. A later analysis defined each TCR beta chain by its CDR3 amino acid sequence plus V-gene family, and excluded reads lacking a unique V-gene family. As a way to deal with suspected cross-contamination and a sequencing artifact, a later analysis dropped approximately 590 nucleotide sequences that were highly shared and had low generation probability. A later analysis calculated a clonal expansion index for each public chain from normalized within-repertoire ranks of inferred template counts. A later analysis computed generation probabilities with a VDJ recombination model fitted to out-of-frame rearrangements, and checked the results against IGoR. Hypergeometric tests were used in a later analysis to score TCR-TCR, TCR-HLA and TCR-CMV co-occurrence, with a repertoire-size bias correction applied to the TCR pairs. False discovery rates were estimated in a later analysis by permuting HLA or CMV assignments 20 times. In a later analysis, co-occurring TCRs were grouped using DBSCAN, and TCRdist sequence similarity was added for clustering within HLA-allele-positive subsets. Co-occurrence clustering excluded repertoires with fewer than 30,000 or more than 120,000 public chains, plus five with anomalous nucleotide sharing. TCRdb mirrors the immuneACCESS table, restricted to in-frame sequences. Some clones are absent from its copies; in checked studies, under half trace to an unresolved V gene, and the reason for the others is unknown. The D gene and trimming were derived from the DNA, and the V and J assignments and clone size from that table. For this sample the table gives some 150,000 clones, of which over 60% were detected only once. The ten top clones hold 0.5% to 0.85% of the sample.

For CDR1 and CDR2, the germline V gene lists SGDLS and YYNGEE. Including cysteine and phenylalanine, the CDR3 has 14 amino acids. Only the CDR3 DNA is retained, 42 bases long and in frame from the first base. V and J are truncated by 0 bases and 4 bases respectively, leaving an intervening sequence of 10 bases. Sequencing was performed on PBMCs. The source of this sequence is a male donor in good health and CMV-seronegative. The chain uses TRBV9 and TRBJ1-2; the D gene remains uncertain. CDR3 region: CASSVEAGLYGYTF. The bases read TGTGCCAGCAGCGTAGAAGCTGGGCTCTATGGCTACACCTTC. Beyond the CDR3, the reference TRBV9 and TRBJ1-2 genes provide the residues; the full variable domain reads: DSGVTQTPKHLITATGQRVTLRCSPRSGDLSVYWYQQSLDQGLQFLIQYYNGEERAKGNILERFSAQQFPDLHSELNLSSLELGDSALYFCASSVEAGLYGYTFGSGTRLTVV.